This T cell receptor beta chain derives from a study of cytomegalovirus exposure and HLA in healthy donors. Study at large: Roughly 77 million unique TCRs from HLA-typed donors made up an early data release. Researchers found that about 82% of around 400 genotyped donors fell within the Caucasian-associated ancestry cluster. The study's findings and limits: The study designated 150 or so TCR beta chains cytomegalovirus-associated.

The CDR3 totals 12 residues. The germline V gene has CDR1 LNHNV and CDR2 YYDKDF (reference sequence). V was trimmed by 0 bases and J by 3 bases, leaving 3 bases between them. This clone was detected only a few times. Its antigen is unknown. The PCR employed 60 Vbeta primers together with 13 Jbeta primers. Here immunoSEQ multiplex PCR was the method, and the copy in TCRdb shows in-frame clones only, minus some. The sample consists of about 76,000 clones, approximately 79% of them appearing once. V gene TRBV15 combines with J gene TRBJ2-7; D is uncertain. The TCR originated in a man aged 30 to 39 in good health and CMV-seronegative. Material: PBMCs. This CDR3 is CATSRDRYEQYF. In DNA form, the CDR3 reads TGTGCCACCAGCAGAGATCGCTACGAGCAGTACTTC.